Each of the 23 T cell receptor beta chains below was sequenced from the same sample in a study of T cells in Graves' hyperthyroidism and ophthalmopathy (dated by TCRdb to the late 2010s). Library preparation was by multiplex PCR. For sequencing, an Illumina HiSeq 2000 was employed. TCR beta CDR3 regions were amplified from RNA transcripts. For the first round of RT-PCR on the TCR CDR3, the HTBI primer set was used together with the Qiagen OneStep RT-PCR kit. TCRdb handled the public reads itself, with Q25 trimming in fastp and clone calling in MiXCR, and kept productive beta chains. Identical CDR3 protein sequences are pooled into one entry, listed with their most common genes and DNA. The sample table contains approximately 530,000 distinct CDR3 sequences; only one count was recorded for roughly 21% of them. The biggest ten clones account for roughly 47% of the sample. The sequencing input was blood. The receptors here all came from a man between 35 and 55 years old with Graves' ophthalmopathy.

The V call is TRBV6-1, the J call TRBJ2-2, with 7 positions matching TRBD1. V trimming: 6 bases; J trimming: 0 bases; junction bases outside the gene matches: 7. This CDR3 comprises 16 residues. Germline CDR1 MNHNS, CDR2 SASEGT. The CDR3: CASSRTGTANTGELFF. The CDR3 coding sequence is TGTGCCAGCAGCCGCACCGGGACAGCGAACACCGGGGAGCTGTTTTTT.

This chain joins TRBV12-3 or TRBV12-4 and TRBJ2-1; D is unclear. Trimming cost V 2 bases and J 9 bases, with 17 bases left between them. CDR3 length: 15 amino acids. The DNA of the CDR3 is TGTGCCAGCAGTTTAAGCCCACAGCAGATCAGTGAGCAGTTCTTC. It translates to CASSLSPQQISEQFF.

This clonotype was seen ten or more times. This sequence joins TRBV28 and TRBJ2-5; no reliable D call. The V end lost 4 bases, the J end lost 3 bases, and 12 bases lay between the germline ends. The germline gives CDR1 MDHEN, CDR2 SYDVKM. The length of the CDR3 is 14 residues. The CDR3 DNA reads TGTGCCAGCAGTTACCGCTCCCAAGAAGAGACCCAGTACTTC. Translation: CASSYRSQEETQYF. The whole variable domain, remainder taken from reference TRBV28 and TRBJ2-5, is DVKVTQSSRYLVKRTGEKVFLECVQDMDHENMFWYRQDPGLGLRLIYFSYDVKMKEKGDIPEGYSVSREKKERFSLILESASTNQTSMYLCASSYRSQEETQYFGPGTRLLVL.

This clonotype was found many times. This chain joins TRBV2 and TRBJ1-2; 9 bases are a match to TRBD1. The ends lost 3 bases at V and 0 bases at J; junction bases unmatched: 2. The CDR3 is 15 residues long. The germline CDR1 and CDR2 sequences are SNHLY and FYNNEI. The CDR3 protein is CASSEGQGANYGYTF. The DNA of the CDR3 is TGTGCCAGCAGTGAGGGACAGGGTGCTAACTATGGCTACACCTTC.

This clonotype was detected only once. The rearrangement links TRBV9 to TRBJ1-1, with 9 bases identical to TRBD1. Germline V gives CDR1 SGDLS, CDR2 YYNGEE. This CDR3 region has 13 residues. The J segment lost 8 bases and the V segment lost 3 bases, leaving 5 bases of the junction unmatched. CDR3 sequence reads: CASSAGDRAEAFF. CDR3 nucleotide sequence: TGTGCCAGCAGCGCTGGGGACAGGGCAGAAGCTTTCTTT.

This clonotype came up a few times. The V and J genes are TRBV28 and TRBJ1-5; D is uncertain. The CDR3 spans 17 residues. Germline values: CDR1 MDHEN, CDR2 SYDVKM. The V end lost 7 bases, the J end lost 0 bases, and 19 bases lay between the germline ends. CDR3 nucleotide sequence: TGTGCCAGCACCCCGATGGGAAGGGCAGATAGCAATCAGCCCCAGCATTTT. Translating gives CASTPMGRADSNQPQHF.

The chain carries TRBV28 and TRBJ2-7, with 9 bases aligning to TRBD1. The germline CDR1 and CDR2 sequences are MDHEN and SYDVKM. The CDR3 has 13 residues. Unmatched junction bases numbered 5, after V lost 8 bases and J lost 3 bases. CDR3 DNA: TGTGCCAGCGGATCGGGACAGGGCTACGAGCAGTACTTC. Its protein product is CASGSGQGYEQYF.

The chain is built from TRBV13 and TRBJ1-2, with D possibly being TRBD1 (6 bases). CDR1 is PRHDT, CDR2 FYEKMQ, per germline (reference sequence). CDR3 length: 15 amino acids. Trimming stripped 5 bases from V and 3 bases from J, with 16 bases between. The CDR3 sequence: CASSHPSTGYYGYTF. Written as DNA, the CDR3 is TGTGCCAGCAGCCACCCATCGACAGGATACTATGGCTACACCTTC.

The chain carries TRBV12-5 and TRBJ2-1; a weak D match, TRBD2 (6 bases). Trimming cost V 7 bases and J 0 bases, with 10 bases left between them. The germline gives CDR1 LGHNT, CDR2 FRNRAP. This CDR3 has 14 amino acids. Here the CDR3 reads CASEDGSSYNEQFF. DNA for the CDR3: TGTGCTAGTGAGGACGGGAGCTCCTACAATGAGCAGTTCTTC.

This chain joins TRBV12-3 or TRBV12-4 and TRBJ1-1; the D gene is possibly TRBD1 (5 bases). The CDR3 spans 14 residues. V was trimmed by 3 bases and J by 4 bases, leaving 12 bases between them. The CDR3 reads CASSLSAQGTEAFF. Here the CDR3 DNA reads TGTGCCAGCAGTTTGTCTGCGCAGGGCACTGAAGCTTTCTTT.

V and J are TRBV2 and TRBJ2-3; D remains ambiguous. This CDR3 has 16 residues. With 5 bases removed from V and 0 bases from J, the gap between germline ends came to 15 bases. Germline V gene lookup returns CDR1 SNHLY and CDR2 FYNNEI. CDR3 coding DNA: TGTGCCAGCAGTCCCCTCGGGCTAACTAGCACAGATACGCAGTATTTT. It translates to CASSPLGLTSTDTQYF. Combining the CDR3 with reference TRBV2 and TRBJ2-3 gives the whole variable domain EPEVTQTPSHQVTQMGQEVILRCVPISNHLYFYWYRQILGQKVEFLVSFYNNEISEKSEIFDDQFSVERPDGSNFTLKIRSTKLEDSAMYFCASSPLGLTSTDTQYFGPGTRLTVL.

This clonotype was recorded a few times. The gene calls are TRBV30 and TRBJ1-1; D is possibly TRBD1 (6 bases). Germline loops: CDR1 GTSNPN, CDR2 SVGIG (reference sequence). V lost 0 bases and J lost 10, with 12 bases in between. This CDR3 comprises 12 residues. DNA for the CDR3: TGTGCCTGGAGTGTAGGGGGGCGGGCAGCTTTCTTT. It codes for CAWSVGGRAAFF.

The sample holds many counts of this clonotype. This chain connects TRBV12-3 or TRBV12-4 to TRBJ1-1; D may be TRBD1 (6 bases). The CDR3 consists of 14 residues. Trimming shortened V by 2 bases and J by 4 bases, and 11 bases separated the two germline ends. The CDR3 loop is CASSLKQGGTEAFF. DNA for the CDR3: TGTGCCAGCAGTTTAAAACAGGGAGGCACTGAAGCTTTCTTT.

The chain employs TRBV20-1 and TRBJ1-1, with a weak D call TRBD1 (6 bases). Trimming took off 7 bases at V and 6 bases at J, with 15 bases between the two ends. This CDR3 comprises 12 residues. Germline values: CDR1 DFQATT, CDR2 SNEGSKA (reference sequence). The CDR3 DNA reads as TGCAGTGGGGCCCAGGGGAGGGCTGAAGCTTTCTTT. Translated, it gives CSGAQGRAEAFF.

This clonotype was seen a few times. The CDR3 region is CSARAGALYNEQFF. As DNA, the CDR3 is TGCAGTGCTAGAGCCGGAGCTCTTTACAATGAGCAGTTCTTC. This sequence joins TRBV20-1 and TRBJ2-1; D unresolved. V was trimmed by 1 base and J by 4 bases, leaving 11 bases between them. Germline V CDR1 and CDR2: DFQATT, SNEGSKA (reference sequence). CDR3 size: 14 residues.

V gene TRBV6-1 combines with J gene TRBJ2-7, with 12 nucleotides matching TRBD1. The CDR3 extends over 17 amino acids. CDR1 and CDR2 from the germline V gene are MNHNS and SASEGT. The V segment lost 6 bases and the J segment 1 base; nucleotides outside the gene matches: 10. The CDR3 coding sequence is TGTGCCAGCAGCCGGGACAGGGGGCTCCTAACTTCCTACGAGCAGTACTTC. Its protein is CASSRDRGLLTSYEQYF.

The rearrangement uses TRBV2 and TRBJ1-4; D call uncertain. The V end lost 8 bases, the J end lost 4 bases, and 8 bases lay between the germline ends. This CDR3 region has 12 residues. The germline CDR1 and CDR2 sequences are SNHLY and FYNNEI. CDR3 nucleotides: TGTGCCAGCCGGGTCCTTAATGAAAAACTGTTTTTT. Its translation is CASRVLNEKLFF.

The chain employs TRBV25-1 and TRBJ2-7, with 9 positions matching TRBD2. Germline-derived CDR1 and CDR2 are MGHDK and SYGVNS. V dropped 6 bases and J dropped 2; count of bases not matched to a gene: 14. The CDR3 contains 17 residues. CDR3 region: CASRGNSGSRTAYEQYF. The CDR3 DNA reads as TGTGCCAGCAGGGGGAATAGCGGGAGTAGGACGGCCTACGAGCAGTACTTC.

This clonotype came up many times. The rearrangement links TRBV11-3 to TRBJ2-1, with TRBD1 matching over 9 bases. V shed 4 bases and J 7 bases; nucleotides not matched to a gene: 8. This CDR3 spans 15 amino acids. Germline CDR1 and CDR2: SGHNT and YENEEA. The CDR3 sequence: CASSSSYRGPNEQFF. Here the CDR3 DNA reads TGTGCCAGCAGCTCCTCCTACAGGGGGCCAAATGAGCAGTTCTTC. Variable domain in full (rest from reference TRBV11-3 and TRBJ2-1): EAGVVQSPRYKIIEKKQPVAFWCNPISGHNTLYWYLQNLGQGPELLIRYENEEAVDDSQLPKDRFSAERLKGVDSTLKIQPAELGDSAVYLCASSSSYRGPNEQFFGPGTRLTVL.

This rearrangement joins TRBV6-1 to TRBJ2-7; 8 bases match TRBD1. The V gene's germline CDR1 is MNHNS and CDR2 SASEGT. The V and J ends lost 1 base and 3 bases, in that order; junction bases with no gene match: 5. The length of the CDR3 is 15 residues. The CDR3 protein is CASSEGTGSFYEQYF. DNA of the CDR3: TGTGCCAGCAGTGAAGGGACAGGGTCATTCTACGAGCAGTACTTC.

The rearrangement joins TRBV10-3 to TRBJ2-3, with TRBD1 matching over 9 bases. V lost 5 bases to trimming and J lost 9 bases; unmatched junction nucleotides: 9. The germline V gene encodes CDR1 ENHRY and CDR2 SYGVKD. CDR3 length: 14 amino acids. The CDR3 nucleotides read TGTGCCATCAGTCCCCTCTCCGACAGGGGGACGCAGTATTTT. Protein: CAISPLSDRGTQYF.

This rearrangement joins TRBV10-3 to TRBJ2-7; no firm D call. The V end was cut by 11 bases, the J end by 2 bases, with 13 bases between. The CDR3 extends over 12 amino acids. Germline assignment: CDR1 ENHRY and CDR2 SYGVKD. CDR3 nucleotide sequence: TGTGCCTCATCGAGGCAGACCTACGAGCAGTACTTC. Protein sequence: CASSRQTYEQYF.

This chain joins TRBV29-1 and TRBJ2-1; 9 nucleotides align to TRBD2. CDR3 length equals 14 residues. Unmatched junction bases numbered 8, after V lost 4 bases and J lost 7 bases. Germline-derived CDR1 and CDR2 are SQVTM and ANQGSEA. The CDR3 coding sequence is TGCAGCGTTGGGCTGGGCGGGAGGGGGAATGAGCAGTTCTTC. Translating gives CSVGLGGRGNEQFF.